Below are 12 T cell receptor beta chains sequenced from a single sample in a study of Ad26.COV2.S vaccination and SARS-CoV-2 variants (dated by TCRdb to about 2021). The library was prepared using the immunoSEQ multiplex PCR assay. The table comes from immuneACCESS by way of TCRdb, which keeps in-frame sequences with V and J called. Part of the clones is missing from these tables; in studies checked, under half for an unresolved V gene and the rest for unknown reasons. The sample profile shows about 320,000 clones; more than 70% of them were found once. Of the sample, approximately 1.9% falls within the top ten clones. The sample's treatment or condition label, in plain terms: roughly 18 received Ad26.COV2.S at low or high dose, single or two shots; about 5 received placebo; per-sample allocation not given. Repertoires of vaccine and placebo recipients were sequenced from samples collected on day 63 after the first injection.

The source material was peripheral blood, sampled in a trial of Ad26.COV2.S vaccine versus placebo. Source of these receptors: a person between 18 and 60 years old who received the Ad26.COV2.S COVID-19 vaccine or a placebo.

The V call is TRBV27, the J call TRBJ1-1; TRBD1 is a possible D gene (5 bases). The germline gives CDR1 MNHEY, CDR2 SMNVEV (reference sequence). This CDR3 region has 14 residues. The V end was cut by 5 bases, the J end by 5 bases, with 15 bases between. The CDR3 region is CASSIGTGGTEAFF. CDR3 DNA sequence: TGTGCCAGCAGTATAGGGACCGGTGGGACTGAAGCTTTCTTT.

This clone showed up just once. J is TRBJ2-2 and V is TRBV7-2, with D possibly matching TRBD2 (5 bases). Germline V lookup: CDR1 SGHTA, CDR2 FQGNSA. The germline V and J ends were trimmed by 3 bases and 6 bases, with 14 bases remaining between them. The length of the CDR3 is 15 residues. CDR3 region: CASSFTRAVAGELFF. The CDR3 nucleotides are TGTGCCAGCAGCTTTACTAGGGCGGTGGCCGGGGAGCTGTTTTTT. The whole variable domain, remainder taken from reference TRBV7-2 and TRBJ2-2, is GAGVSQSPSNKVTEKGKDVELRCDPISGHTALYWYRQSLGQGLEFLIYFQGNSAPDKSGLPSDRFSAERTGGSVSTLTIQRTQQEDSAVYLCASSFTRAVAGELFFGEGSRLTVL.

The chain joins TRBV5-1 to TRBJ2-3, with 13 bases that match TRBD2. The ends lost 3 bases at V and 3 bases at J; junction bases unmatched: 19. The CDR3 is made up of 21 amino acids. Germline-derived CDR1 and CDR2 are SGHRS and YFSETQ. The CDR3 nucleotides read TGCGCCAGCAGCTCCCACATTTACACTAGCGGGGGGGCAGTGAGGACAGATACGCAGTATTTT. Amino acids: CASSSHIYTSGGAVRTDTQYF.

This clone has just one count. The rearrangement uses TRBV19 and TRBJ1-1, with D uncertain. Germline CDR1 and CDR2: LNHDA and SQIVND (reference sequence). This CDR3 spans 13 amino acids. The germline V and J ends were trimmed by 4 bases and 4 bases, with 10 bases remaining between them. CDR3 protein: CASSTGRPTEAFF. CDR3 DNA: TGTGCCAGTAGTACCGGACGCCCCACTGAAGCTTTCTTT.

This chain connects TRBV19 to TRBJ1-2; 9 positions match TRBD1. The CDR3 totals 16 residues. CDR1 is LNHDA, CDR2 SQIVND, per germline (reference sequence). The V segment lost 2 bases and the J segment 4 bases; nucleotides outside the gene matches: 8. The CDR3 bases are TGTGCCAGTAGTATACAACAGGGACAGGGTCGCTATGGCTACACCTTC. Amino acids: CASSIQQGQGRYGYTF.

V gene TRBV3-1 (or the pseudogene TRBV3-2) combines with J gene TRBJ2-4; D remains ambiguous. CDR1 and CDR2 (germline): LGHDT, YNNKEL (reference sequence). The CDR3 has 11 amino acids. V was cut by 3 bases and J by 10 bases, with 7 bases left in between. The CDR3 protein is CASSHGRIQYF. The CDR3 nucleotides are TGTGCCAGCAGCCACGGCAGGATTCAGTACTTC.

This rearrangement joins TRBV5-4 to TRBJ2-1; 8 positions match TRBD2. There are 15 residues in the CDR3. Per the germline V gene, CDR1 is SGHNT and CDR2 is YYREEE (reference sequence). V lost 1 base to trimming and J lost 7 bases; unmatched junction nucleotides: 7. The CDR3 protein is CASSLQRGKENEQFF. CDR3 bases: TGTGCCAGCAGCTTGCAGCGGGGGAAAGAAAATGAGCAGTTCTTC. Full variable domain (missing parts from reference TRBV5-4 and TRBJ2-1): ETGVTQSPTHLIKTRGQQVTLRCSSQSGHNTVSWYQQALGQGPQFIFQYYREEENGRGNFPPRFSGLQFPNYSSELNVNALELDDSALYLCASSLQRGKENEQFFGPGTRLTVL.

V is TRBV6-2 or TRBV6-3 and J is TRBJ1-2; D uncertain. Between the trimmed V and J ends, which lost 3 bases and 4 bases, there was a span of 9 bases. This CDR3 has 13 residues. In germline, CDR1 is MNHEY, CDR2 SVGEGT. CDR3 coding DNA: TGTGCCAGCAGTTATGCAGGCCCCTATGGCTACACCTTC. Translated: CASSYAGPYGYTF.

Regarding this clone: Its ends do not fully match the called genes, so a read error is possible. The rearrangement joins TRBV18 to TRBJ2-1; TRBD2 is a possible D gene (5 bases). The germline V gene has CDR1 KGHSH and CDR2 LQKENI. CDR3 size: 11 residues. This chain's CDR3 is CASSPYEGMIF. The DNA of the CDR3 is TGTGCCAGCTCACCTTACGAGGGTATGATCTTC.

The chain couples TRBV4-1 to TRBJ2-2; perhaps D is TRBD1 or TRBD2 (5 bases each). With 2 bases removed from V and 3 bases from J, the gap between germline ends came to 10 bases. From germline, CDR1 is MGHRA and CDR2 YSYEKL. This CDR3 has 15 amino acids. The CDR3 here is CASSQSMGDTGELFF. The CDR3 DNA reads as TGCGCCAGCAGCCAATCCATGGGGGACACCGGGGAGCTGTTTTTT.

The chain uses TRBV6-1 and TRBJ1-5; no clear D gene. The germline gives CDR1 MNHNS, CDR2 SASEGT. This CDR3 spans 15 amino acids. Trimming shortened V by 2 bases and J by 1 base, and 9 bases separated the two germline ends. The CDR3 DNA sequence: TGTGCCAGCAGTGAATGGAGCCTGAGCAATCAGCCCCAGCATTTT. This encodes CASSEWSLSNQPQHF.

The chain links TRBV19 to TRBJ1-6; D is possibly TRBD1 (6 bases). The CDR3 loop spans 14 amino acids. Germline lookup yields CDR1 LNHDA and CDR2 SQIVND (reference sequence). V lost 8 bases, J lost 1 base, and 9 bases lay in between. The CDR3: CASLGGSYNSPLHF. The CDR3 DNA is TGTGCCAGTCTAGGGGGGTCCTATAATTCACCCCTCCACTTT.